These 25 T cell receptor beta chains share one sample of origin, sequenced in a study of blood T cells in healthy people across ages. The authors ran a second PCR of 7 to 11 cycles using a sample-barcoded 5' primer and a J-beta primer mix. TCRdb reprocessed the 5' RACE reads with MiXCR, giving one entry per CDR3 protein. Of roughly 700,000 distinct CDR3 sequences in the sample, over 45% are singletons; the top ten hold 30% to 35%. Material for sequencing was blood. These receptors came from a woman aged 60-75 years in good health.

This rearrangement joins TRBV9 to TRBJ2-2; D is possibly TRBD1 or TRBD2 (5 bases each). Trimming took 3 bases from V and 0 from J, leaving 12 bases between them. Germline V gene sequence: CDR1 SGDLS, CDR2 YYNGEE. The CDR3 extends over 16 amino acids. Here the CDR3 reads CASSAGPLANTGELFF. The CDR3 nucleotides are TGTGCCAGCAGCGCGGGACCTCTCGCGAACACCGGGGAGCTGTTTTTT.

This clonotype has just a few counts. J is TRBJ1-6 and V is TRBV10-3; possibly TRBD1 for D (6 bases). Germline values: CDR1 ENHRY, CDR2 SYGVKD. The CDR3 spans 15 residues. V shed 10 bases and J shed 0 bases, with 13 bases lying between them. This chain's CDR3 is CATWDNRSYNSPLHF. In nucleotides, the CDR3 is TGTGCCACCTGGGACAACCGCTCCTATAATTCACCCCTCCACTTT.

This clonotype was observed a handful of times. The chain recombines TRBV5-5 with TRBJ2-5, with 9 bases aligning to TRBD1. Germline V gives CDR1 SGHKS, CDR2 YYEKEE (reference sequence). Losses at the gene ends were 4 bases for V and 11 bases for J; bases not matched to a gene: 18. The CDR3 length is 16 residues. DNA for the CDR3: TGTGCCAGCAGCACGCCCCCGGGACAGGGTGGTGAAGAGCAGTACTTC. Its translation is CASSTPPGQGGEEQYF.

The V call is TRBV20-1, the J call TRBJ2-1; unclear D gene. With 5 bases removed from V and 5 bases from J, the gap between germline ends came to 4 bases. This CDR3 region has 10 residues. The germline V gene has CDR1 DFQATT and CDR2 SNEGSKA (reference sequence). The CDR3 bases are TGCAGTGCTTTCCACAATGAGCAGTTCTTC. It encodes CSAFHNEQFF.

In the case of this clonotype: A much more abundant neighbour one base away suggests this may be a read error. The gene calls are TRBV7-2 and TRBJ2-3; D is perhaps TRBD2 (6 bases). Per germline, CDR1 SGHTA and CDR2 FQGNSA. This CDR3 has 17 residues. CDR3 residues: CAGSLARGREFTDTQYF. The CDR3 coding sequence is TGTGCCGGCAGCTTAGCGCGGGGACGGGAATTCACAGATACGCAGTATTTT.

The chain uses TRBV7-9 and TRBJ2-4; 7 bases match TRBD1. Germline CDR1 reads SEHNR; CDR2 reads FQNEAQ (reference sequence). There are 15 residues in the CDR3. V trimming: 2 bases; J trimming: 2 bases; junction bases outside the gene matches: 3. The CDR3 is CASSLTGDPKNIQYF. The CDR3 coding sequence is TGTGCCAGCAGCTTAACAGGGGACCCCAAAAACATTCAGTACTTC.

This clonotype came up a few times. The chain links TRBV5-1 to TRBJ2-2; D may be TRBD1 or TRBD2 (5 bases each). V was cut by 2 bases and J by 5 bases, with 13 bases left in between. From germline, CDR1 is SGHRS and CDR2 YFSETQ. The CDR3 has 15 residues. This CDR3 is CASSLEGRWTGELFF. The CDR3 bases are TGCGCCAGCAGCTTAGAGGGGAGATGGACCGGGGAGCTGTTTTTT. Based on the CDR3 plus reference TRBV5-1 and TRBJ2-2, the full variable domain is KAGVTQTPRYLIKTRGQQVTLSCSPISGHRSVSWYQQTPGQGLQFLFEYFSETQRNKGNFPGRFSGRQFSNSRSEMNVSTLELGDSALYLCASSLEGRWTGELFFGEGSRLTVL.

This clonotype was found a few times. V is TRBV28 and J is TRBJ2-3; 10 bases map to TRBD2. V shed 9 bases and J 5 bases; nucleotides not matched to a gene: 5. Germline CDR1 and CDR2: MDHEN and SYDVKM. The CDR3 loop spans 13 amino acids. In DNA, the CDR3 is TGTGCCAGTGAGCGGGAGGGAATAGATACGCAGTATTTT. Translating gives CASEREGIDTQYF.

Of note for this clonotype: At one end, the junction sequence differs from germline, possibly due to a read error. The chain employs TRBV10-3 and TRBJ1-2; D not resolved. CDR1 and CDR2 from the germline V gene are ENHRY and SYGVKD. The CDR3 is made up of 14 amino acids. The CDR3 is CAITERGDNYGYSF. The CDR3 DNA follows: TGTGCCATCACCGAAAGAGGAGATAACTATGGCTACTCCTTC.

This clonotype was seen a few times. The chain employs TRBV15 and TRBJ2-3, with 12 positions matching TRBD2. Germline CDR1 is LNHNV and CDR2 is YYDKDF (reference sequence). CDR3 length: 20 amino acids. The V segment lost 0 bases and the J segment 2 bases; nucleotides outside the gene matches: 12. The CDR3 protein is CATSRDFGRTSGVSTDTQYF. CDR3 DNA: TGTGCCACCAGCAGAGATTTCGGTAGGACTAGCGGGGTTTCCACAGATACGCAGTATTTT.

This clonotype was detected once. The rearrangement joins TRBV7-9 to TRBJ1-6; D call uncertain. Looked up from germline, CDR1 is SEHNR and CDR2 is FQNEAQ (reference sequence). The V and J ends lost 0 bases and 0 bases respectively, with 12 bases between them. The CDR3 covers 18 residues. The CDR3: CASSLAGSSSSYNSPLHF. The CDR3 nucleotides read TGTGCCAGCAGCTTAGCCGGGTCTTCCAGCTCCTATAATTCACCCCTCCACTTT. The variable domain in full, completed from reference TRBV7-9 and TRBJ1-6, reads DTGVSQNPRHKITKRGQNVTFRCDPISEHNRLYWYRQTLGQGPEFLTYFQNEAQLEKSRLLSDRFSAERPKGSFSTLEIQRTEQGDSAMYLCASSLAGSSSSYNSPLHFGNGTRLTVT.

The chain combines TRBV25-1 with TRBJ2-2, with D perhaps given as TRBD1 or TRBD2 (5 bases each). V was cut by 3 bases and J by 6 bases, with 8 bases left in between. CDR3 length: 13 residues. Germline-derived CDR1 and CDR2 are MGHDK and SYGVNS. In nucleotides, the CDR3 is TGTGCCAGCAGTGACGTGGGGGCCGGGGAGCTGTTTTTT. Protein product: CASSDVGAGELFF.

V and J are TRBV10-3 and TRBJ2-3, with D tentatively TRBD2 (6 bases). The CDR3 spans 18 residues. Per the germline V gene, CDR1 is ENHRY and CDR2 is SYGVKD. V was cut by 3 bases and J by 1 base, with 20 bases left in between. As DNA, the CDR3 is TGTGCCATCAGTGACTTGGGAGGTGGGGGGTTCGGCACAGATACGCAGTATTTT. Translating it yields CAISDLGGGGFGTDTQYF.

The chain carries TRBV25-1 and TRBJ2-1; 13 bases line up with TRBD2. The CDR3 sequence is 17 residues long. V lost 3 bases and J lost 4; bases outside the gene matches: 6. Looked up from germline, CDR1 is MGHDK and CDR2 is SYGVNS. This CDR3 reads CASSEPGTSGMYNEQFF. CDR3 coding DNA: TGTGCCAGCAGTGAGCCTGGGACTAGCGGGATGTACAATGAGCAGTTCTTC.

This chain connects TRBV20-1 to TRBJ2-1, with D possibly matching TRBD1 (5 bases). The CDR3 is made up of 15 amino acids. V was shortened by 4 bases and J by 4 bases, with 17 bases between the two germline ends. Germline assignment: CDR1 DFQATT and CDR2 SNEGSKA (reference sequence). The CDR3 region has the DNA TGCAGTGCTAAGGGGCAGGGCCTGAAGTACAATGAGCAGTTCTTC. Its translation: CSAKGQGLKYNEQFF.

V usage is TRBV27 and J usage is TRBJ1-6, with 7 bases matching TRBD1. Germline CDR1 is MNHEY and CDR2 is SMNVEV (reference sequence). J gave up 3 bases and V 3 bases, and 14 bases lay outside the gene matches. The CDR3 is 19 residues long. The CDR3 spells CASSFTAGIGGYYNSPLHF. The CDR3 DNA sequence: TGTGCCAGCAGTTTTACCGCGGGGATAGGGGGCTACTATAATTCACCCCTCCACTTT.

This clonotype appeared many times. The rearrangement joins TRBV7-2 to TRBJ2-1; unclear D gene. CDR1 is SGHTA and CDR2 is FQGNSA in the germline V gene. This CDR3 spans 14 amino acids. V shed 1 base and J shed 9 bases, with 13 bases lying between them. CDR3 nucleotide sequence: TGTGCCAGCAGCTTAGATCTCATACCCGCTGAGCAGTTCTTC. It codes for CASSLDLIPAEQFF.

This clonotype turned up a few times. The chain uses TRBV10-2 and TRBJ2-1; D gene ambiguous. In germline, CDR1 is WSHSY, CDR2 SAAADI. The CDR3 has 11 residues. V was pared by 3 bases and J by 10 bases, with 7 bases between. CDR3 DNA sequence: TGCGCCAGCAGTGACCCACCCGAGCAGTTCTTC. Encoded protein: CASSDPPEQFF.

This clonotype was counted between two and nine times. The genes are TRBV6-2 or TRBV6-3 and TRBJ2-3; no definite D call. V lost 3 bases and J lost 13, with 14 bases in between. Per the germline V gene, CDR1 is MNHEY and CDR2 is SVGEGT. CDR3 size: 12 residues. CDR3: CASSYRPPPEYF. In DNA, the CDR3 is TGTGCCAGCAGTTATCGGCCTCCCCCGGAGTATTTT.

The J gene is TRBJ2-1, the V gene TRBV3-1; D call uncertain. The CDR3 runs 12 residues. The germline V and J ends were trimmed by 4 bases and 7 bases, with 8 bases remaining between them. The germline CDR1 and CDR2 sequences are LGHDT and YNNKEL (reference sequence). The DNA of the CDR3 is TGTGCCAGCAGCCTGCGACTTAATGAGCAGTTCTTC. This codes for CASSLRLNEQFF.

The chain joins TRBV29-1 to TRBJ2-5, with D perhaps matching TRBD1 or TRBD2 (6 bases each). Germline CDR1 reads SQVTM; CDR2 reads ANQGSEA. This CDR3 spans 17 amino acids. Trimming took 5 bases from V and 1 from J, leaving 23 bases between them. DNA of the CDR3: TGCAGCGTTTCCCCAATCGGGGGACACCTCCTCCAAGAGACCCAGTACTTC. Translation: CSVSPIGGHLLQETQYF.

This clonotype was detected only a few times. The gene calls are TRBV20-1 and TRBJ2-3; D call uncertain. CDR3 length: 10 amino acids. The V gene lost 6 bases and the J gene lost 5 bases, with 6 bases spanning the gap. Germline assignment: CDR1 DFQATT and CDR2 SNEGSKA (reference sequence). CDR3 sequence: CSALGDTQYF. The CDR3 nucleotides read TGCAGTGCCCTCGGAGATACGCAGTATTTT.

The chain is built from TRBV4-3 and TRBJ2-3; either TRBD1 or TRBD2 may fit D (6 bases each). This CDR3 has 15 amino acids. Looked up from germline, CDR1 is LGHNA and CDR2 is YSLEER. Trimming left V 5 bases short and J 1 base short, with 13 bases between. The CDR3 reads CASSLGGAGTDTQYF. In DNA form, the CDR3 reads TGCGCCAGCAGCTTGGGGGGCGCGGGCACAGATACGCAGTATTTT.

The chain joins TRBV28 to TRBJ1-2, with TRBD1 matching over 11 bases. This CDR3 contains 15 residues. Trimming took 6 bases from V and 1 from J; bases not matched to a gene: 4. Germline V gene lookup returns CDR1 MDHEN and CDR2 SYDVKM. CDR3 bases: TGTGCCAGCAGCCGGGACAGGGGGAGTAACTATGGCTACACCTTC. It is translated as CASSRDRGSNYGYTF.

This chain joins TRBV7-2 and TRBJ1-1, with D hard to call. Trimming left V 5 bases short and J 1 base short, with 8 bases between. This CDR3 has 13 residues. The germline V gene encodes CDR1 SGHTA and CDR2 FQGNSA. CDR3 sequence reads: CASSERRNTEAFF. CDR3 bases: TGTGCCAGCAGCGAGCGAAGGAACACTGAAGCTTTCTTT.